This T cell receptor (beta chain) emerged from a study of control samples from healthy donors and cancer patients. Sequenced by immunoSEQ multiplex PCR; TCRdb stores in-frame clones only, minus some. The sample contains fewer than 45,000 clones, roughly 90% of which appear only once. Trimming shortened V by 4 bases and J by 2 bases, and 11 bases separated the two germline ends. The germline V gene encodes CDR1 MNHEY and CDR2 SMNVEV (reference sequence). The CDR3 has 14 amino acids. This receptor was identified in a woman aged 40 to 50 with head and neck cancer. The gene calls are TRBV27 and TRBJ2-5; D not certain. Sequenced: PBMCs. CDR3 coding DNA: TGTGCCAGCAGTTGGGGAACAGCGCAAGAGACCCAGTACTTC. Amino acids: CASSWGTAQETQYF.